This T cell receptor beta chain was retrieved from a study of blood T cells in healthy people across ages. General study points: Per million T cells, TCR beta diversity dropped roughly linearly as age increased.

The V end lost 8 bases, the J end lost 2 bases, and 13 bases lay between the germline ends. From germline, CDR1 is WNHNN and CDR2 SYGVQD (reference sequence). The CDR3 is 14 amino acids. The authors ran a second PCR of roughly 6 to 11 cycles using a sample-barcoded 5' primer and a J-beta primer mix. Every cDNA molecule carried a tag from a template-switch adaptor bearing 12 random nucleotides. Per sample, CDR3-containing paired-end reads numbered at least 2.5 million. TCRdb itself ran the 5' RACE reads through MiXCR, one entry per CDR3 protein. The sample has 1.5 million to 2 million distinct CDR3 sequences; roughly a third are singletons. A remark on this clonotype: Antigen unknown.

Sequencing was done on a sample of blood. The TCR sequence derives from a woman in her 30s in good health. The V gene is TRBV10-1, the J gene TRBJ2-1; the D is unclear. The CDR3 sequence: CASSVSPAYNEQFF. CDR3 nucleotide sequence: TGCGCCAGCTCCGTAAGCCCTGCCTACAATGAGCAGTTCTTC.